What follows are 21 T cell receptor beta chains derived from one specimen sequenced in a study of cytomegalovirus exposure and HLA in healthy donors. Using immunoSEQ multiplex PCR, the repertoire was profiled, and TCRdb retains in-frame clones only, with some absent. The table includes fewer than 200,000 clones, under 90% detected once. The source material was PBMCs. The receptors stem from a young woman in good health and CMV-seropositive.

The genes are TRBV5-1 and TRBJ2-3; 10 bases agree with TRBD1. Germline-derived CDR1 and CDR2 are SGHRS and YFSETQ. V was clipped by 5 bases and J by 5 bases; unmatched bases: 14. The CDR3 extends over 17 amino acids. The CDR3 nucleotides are TGCGCCAGCAGTTATAAAATTGGGACAGGGGAACGAGATACGCAGTATTTT. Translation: CASSYKIGTGERDTQYF.

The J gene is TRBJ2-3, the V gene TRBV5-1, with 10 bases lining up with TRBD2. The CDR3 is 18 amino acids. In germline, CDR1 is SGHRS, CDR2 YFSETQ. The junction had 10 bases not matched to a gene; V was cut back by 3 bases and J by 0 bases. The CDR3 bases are TGCGCCAGCAGCTCCGGGGTAGCGGGAGGAATAAGCACAGATACGCAGTATTTT. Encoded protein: CASSSGVAGGISTDTQYF.

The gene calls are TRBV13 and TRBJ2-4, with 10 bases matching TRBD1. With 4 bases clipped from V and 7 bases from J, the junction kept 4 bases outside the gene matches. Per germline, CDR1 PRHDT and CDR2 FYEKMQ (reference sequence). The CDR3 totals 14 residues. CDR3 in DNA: TGTGCCAGCAGCTCGGTGGACAGGGGGAACATTCAGTACTTC. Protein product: CASSSVDRGNIQYF.

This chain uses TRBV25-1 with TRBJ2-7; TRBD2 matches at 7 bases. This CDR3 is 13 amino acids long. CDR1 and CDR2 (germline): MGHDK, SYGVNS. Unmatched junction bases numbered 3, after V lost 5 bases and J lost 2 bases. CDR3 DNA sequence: TGTGCCAGCAGTCGGGCGGGAGCCTACGAGCAGTACTTC. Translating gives CASSRAGAYEQYF.

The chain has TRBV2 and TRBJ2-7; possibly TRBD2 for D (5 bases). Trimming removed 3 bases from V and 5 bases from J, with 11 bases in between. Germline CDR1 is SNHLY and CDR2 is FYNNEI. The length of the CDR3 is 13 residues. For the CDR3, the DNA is TGTGCCAGCAGTGATCGGGGAGTGGACGAGCAGTACTTC. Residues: CASSDRGVDEQYF.

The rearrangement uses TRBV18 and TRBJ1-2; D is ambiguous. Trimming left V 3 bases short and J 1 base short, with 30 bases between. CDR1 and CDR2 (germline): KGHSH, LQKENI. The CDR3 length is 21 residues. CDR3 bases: TGTGCCAGCTCACCGATGAACCATATTGCGGGAGTACCTTTTGATAACTATGGCTACACCTTC. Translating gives CASSPMNHIAGVPFDNYGYTF.

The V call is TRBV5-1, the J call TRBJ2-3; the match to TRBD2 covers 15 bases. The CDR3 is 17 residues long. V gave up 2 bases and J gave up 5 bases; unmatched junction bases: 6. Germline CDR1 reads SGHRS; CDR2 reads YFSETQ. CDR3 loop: CASSFGLAGGPGDTQYF. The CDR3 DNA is TGCGCCAGCAGCTTTGGACTAGCGGGAGGGCCTGGAGATACGCAGTATTTT.

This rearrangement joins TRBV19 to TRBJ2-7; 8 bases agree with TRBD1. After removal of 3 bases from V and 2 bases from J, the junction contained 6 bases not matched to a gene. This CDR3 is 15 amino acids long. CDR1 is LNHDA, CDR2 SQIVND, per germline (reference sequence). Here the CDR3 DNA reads TGTGCCAGTAGTATTTCGGGACAGGAGCCCTACGAGCAGTACTTC. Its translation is CASSISGQEPYEQYF.

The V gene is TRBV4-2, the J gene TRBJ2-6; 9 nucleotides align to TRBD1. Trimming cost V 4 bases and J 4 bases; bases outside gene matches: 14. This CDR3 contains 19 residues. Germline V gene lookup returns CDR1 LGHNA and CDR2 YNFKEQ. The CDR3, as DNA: TGTGCCAGCAGCCGAAGTCCCGGGACAGGGATCTCCGGGGCCAACGTCCTGACTTTC. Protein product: CASSRSPGTGISGANVLTF.

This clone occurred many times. The DNA of the CDR3 is TGTGCCAGCAGCTTAGATCCCAGTCAGCCCCAGCATTTT. Translation: CASSLDPSQPQHF. The chain uses TRBV11-2 and TRBJ1-5; D is unclear. This CDR3 region has 13 residues. The V gene lost 0 bases and the J gene lost 6 bases, with 6 bases spanning the gap. Germline V lookup: CDR1 SGHAT, CDR2 FQNNGV.

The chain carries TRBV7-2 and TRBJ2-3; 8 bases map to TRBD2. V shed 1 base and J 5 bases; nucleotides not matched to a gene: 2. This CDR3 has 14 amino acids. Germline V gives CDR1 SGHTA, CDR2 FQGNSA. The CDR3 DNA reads TGTGCCAGCAGCTTAGGTAGCGGGAAAGATACGCAGTATTTT. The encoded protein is CASSLGSGKDTQYF.

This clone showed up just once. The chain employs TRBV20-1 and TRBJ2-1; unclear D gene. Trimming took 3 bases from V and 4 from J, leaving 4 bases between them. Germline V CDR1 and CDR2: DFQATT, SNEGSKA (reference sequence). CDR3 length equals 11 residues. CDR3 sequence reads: CSASTYNEQFF. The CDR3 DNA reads TGCAGTGCTAGTACATACAATGAGCAGTTCTTC.

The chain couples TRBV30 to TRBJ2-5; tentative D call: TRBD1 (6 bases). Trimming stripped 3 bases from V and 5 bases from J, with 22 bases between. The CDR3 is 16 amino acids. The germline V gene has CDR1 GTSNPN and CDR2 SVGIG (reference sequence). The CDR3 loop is CAWSSYRDTVSETQYF. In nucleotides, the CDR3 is TGTGCCTGGAGCTCCTACCGGGACACTGTTTCGGAGACCCAGTACTTC.

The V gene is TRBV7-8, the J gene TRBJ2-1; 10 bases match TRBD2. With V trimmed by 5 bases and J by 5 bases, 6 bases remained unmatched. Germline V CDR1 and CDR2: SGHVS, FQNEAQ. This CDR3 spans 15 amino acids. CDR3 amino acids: CASSRKLAGNNEQFF. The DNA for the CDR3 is TGTGCCAGCAGCCGTAAACTAGCGGGAAACAATGAGCAGTTCTTC.

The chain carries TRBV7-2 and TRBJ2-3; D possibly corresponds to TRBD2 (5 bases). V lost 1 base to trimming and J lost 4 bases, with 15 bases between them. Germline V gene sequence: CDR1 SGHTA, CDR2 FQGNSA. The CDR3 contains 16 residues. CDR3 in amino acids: CASSLVQLVGSDTQYF. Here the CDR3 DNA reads TGTGCCAGCAGCTTAGTGCAACTAGTGGGCTCAGATACGCAGTATTTT.

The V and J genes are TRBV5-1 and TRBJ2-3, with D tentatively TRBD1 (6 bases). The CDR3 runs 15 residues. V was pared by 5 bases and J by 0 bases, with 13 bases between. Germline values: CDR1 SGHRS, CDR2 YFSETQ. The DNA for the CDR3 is TGCGCCAGCAGTCAGGGGACGGCTAGCACAGATACGCAGTATTTT. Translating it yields CASSQGTASTDTQYF.

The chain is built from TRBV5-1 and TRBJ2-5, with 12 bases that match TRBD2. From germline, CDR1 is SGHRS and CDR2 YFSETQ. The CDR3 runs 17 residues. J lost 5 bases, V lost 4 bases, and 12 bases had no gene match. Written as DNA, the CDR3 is TGCGCCAGCAGCCAAGAATCTAGCGGGAGGGCAGATGAGACCCAGTACTTC. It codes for CASSQESSGRADETQYF.

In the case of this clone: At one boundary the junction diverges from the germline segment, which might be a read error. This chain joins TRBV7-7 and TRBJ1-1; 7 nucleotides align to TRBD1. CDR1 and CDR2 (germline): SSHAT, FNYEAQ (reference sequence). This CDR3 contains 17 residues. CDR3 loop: CASSLELTGRMNTEAFF. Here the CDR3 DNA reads TGTGCTAGCAGCTTAGAATTGACAGGGAGAATGAACACTGAAGCTTTCTTT.

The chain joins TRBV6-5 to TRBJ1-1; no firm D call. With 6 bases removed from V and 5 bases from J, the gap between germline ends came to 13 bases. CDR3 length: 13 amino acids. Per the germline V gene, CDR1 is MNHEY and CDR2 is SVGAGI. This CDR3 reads CASSYVPGTEAFF. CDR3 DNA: TGTGCCAGCAGCTACGTACCGGGGACTGAAGCTTTCTTT.

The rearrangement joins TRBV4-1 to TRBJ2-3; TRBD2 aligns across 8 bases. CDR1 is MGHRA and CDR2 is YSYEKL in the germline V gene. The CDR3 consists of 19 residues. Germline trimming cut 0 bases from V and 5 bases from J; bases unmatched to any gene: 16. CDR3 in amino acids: CASSQEVSGRVGGLDTQYF. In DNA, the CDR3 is TGCGCCAGCAGCCAAGAGGTGTCCGGGAGGGTGGGGGGATTAGATACGCAGTATTTT.

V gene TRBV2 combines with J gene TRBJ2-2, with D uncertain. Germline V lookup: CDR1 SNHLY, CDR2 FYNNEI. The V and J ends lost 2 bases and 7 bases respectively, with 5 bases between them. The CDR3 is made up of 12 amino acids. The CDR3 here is CASSEINGELFF. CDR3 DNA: TGTGCCAGCAGTGAAATCAACGGGGAGCTGTTTTTT.